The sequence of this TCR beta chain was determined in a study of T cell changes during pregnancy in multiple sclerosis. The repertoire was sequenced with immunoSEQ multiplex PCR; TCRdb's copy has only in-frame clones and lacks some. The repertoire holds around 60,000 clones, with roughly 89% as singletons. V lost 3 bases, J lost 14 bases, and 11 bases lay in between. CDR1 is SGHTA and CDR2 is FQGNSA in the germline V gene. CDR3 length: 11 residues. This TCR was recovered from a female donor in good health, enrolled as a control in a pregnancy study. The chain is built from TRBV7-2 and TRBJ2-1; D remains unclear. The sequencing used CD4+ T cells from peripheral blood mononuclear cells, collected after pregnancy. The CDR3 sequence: CASSFDRVEFF. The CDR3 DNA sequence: TGTGCCAGCAGCTTTGACCGGGTTGAGTTCTTC.